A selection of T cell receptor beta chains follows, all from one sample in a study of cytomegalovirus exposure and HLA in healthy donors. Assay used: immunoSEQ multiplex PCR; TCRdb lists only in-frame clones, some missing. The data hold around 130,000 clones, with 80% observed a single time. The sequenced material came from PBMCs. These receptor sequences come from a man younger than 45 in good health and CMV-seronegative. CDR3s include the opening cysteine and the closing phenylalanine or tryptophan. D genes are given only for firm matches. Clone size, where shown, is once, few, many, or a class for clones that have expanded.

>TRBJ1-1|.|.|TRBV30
CAWGRRMNTEAFF
TGTGCCTGGGGGCGGAGGATGAACACTGAAGCTTTCTTT
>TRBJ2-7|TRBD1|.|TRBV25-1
CASSAPGTGKGYEQYF
TGTGCCAGCAGCGCACCTGGGACAGGGAAAGGGTACGAGCAGTACTTC
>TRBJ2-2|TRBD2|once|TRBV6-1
CASALAGGLTGELFF
TGTGCCAGCGCCCTAGCGGGAGGCCTCACCGGGGAGCTGTTTTTT
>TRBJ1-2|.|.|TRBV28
CASRDTGLNYGYTF
TGTGCTAGCAGGGATACAGGGCTAAACTATGGCTACACCTTC
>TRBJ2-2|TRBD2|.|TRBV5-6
CASSLGTSGTRNTGELFF
TGTGCCAGCAGCTTGGGGACTAGCGGGACTCGAAACACCGGGGAGCTGTTTTTT
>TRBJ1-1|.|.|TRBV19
CASKGGGTEAFF
TGTGCCAGTAAGGGGGGGGGCACTGAAGCTTTCTTT
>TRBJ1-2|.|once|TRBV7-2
CARELNYGYTF
TGTGCCAGAGAACTTAACTATGGCTACACCTTC
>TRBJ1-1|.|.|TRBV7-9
CASSPASRAKAFF
TGTGCCAGCAGCCCCGCGTCGCGGGCTAAAGCTTTCTTT
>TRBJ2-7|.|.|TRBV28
CASYTVAQGCEQYF
TGTGCCAGTTATACGGTGGCCCAGGGGTGCGAGCAGTACTTC
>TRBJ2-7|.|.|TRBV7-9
CSVQTEFYEQYF
TGTTCCGTCCAGACAGAATTCTACGAGCAGTACTTC
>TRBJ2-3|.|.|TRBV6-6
CASSWGDSTDTQYF
TGTGCCAGTAGTTGGGGGGATAGCACAGATACGCAGTATTTT
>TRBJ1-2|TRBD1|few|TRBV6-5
CASSYSNRGYGYPF
TGTGCCAGCAGTTACTCGAACAGGGGCTATGGCTACCCCTTC
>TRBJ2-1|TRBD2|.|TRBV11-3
CASPTRSRETVYNEQFF
TGTGCCAGCCCTACTCGGTCGCGGGAGACCGTCTACAATGAGCAGTTCTTC
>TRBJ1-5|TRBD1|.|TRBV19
CASSTRTGLDQPQHF
TGTGCCAGTAGTACCCGGACAGGGCTTGATCAGCCCCAGCATTTT
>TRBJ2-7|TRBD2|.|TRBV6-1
CASSSSGSTPYEQYF
TGTGCCAGCAGTTCTAGCGGGAGTACCCCCTACGAGCAGTACTTC
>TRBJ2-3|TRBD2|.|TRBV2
CASSLLAGGDTDTQYF
TGTGCCAGCAGTTTACTAGCGGGAGGCGACACAGATACGCAGTATTTT
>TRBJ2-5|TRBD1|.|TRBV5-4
CASSLGPGQQYQETQYF
TGTGCCAGCAGCTTAGGCCCGGGACAGCAGTACCAAGAGACCCAGTACTTC
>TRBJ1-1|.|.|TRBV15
CATSRASTGMNTEAFF
TGTGCCACCAGCAGGGCTAGTACAGGAATGAACACTGAAGCTTTCTTT
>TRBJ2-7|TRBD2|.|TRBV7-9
CASSLGLANYEQYF
TGTGCCAGCAGCTTAGGACTAGCGAACTACGAGCAGTACTTC
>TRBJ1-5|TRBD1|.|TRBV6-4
CASSDPSPLQGASNQPQHF
TGTGCCAGCAGTGACCCTTCGCCGTTACAGGGGGCTAGCAATCAGCCCCAGCATTTT
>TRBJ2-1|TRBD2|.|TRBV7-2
CASSLAAREGSSSYNEQFF
TGTGCCAGCAGCTTAGCGGCGCGGGAGGGCTCAAGCTCCTACAATGAGCAGTTCTTC
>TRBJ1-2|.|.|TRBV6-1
CASSELGARTYGYTF
TGTGCCAGCAGTGAACTAGGGGCCAGGACCTATGGCTACACCTTC
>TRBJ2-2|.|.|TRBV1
CTSSSRDRGPGELFF
TGCACCAGCAGCTCCCGGGACAGGGGGCCCGGGGAGCTGTTTTTT
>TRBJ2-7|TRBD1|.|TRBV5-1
CASSPGQSYEQYF
TGCGCCAGCAGCCCGGGACAGTCCTACGAGCAGTACTTC
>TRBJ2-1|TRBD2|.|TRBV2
CASSGLAGGGNEQFF
TGTGCCAGCAGTGGGCTAGCGGGAGGAGGCAATGAGCAGTTCTTC
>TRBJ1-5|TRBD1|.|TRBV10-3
CAISAGQGNSNQPQHF
TGTGCCATCAGTGCCGGACAGGGGAATAGCAATCAGCCCCAGCATTTT
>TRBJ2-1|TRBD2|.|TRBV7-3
CASSPTTSGRYRNEQFF
TGTGCCAGCAGCCCCACGACTAGCGGGAGGTATAGGAATGAGCAGTTCTTC
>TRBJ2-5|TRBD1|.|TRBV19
CASSKRTSGTVQETQYF
TGTGCCAGTAGTAAGAGGACTTCCGGGACAGTCCAAGAGACCCAGTACTTC
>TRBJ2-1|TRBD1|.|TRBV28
CAIKRDRSNEQFF
TGTGCCATCAAGAGGGACAGAAGCAATGAGCAGTTCTTC
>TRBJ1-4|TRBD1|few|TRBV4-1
CASSPRTGWNEKLFF
TGCGCCAGCAGCCCTAGGACAGGGTGGAATGAAAAACTGTTTTTT
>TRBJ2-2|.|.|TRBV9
CASSVGRSGSKAGELFF
TGTGCCAGCAGCGTAGGGAGGTCGGGGTCGAAGGCCGGGGAGCTGTTTTTT
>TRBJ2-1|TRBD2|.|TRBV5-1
CASSLGSSGGFGNEQFF
TGCGCCAGCAGCTTGGGGTCTAGCGGAGGCTTTGGGAATGAGCAGTTCTTC
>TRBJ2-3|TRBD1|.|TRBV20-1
CPRTGRDTQYF
TGCCCCCGGACAGGGCGTGATACGCAGTATTTT
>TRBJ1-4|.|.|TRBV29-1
CSASERGDEKLFF
TGCAGCGCCTCAGAGCGGGGGGATGAAAAACTGTTTTTT
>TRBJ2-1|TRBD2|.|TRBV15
CATSRGGLAGEGGRYEQFF
TGTGCCACCAGCAGGGGGGGACTAGCGGGAGAGGGGGGGAGGTATGAGCAGTTCTTC
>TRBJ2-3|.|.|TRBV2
CASSEQGTDTQYF
TGTGCCAGCAGTGAACAGGGGACAGATACGCAGTATTTT
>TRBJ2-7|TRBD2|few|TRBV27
CASSYSGGSSYEQYF
TGTGCCAGCAGTTATTCGGGGGGGAGCTCCTACGAGCAGTACTTC
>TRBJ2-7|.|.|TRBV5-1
CASSPGGTFSYEQYF
TGCGCCAGCAGCCCCGGCGGGACCTTCTCCTACGAGCAGTACTTC
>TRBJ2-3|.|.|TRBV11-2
CASSFGGSTDTQYF
TGTGCCAGCAGCTTTGGGGGCAGCACAGATACGCAGTATTTT
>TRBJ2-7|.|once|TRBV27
CASSPLHNLEQYF
TGTGCCAGCAGTCCGCTTCACAATCTCGAGCAGTACTTC
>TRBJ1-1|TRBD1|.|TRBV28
CASSTGQGRGAFF
TGTGCCAGCAGTACGGGACAGGGAAGAGGGGCTTTCTTT
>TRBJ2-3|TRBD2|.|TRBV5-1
CASSSGTSGYTDTQYF
TGCGCCAGCAGCTCAGGGACTAGCGGATACACAGATACGCAGTATTTT
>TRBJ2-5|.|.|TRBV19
CASSPTYQETQYF
TGTGCCAGTAGCCCCACCTATCAAGAGACCCAGTACTTC
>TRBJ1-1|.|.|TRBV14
CASSPQGFTEAFF
TGTGCCAGCAGCCCCCAGGGTTTCACTGAAGCTTTCTTT
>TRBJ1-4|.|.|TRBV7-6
CASSSHRDSPPSTNEKLFF
TGTGCCAGCAGCTCGCACAGGGATTCTCCCCCCTCAACTAATGAAAAACTGTTTTTT
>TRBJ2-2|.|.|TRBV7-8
CASSLSAQRNTGELFF
TGTGCCAGCAGCTTATCGGCACAGAGGAACACCGGGGAGCTGTTTTTT
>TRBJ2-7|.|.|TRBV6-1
CASSEQGGEQYF
TGTGCCAGCAGTGAACAGGGAGGCGAGCAGTACTTC